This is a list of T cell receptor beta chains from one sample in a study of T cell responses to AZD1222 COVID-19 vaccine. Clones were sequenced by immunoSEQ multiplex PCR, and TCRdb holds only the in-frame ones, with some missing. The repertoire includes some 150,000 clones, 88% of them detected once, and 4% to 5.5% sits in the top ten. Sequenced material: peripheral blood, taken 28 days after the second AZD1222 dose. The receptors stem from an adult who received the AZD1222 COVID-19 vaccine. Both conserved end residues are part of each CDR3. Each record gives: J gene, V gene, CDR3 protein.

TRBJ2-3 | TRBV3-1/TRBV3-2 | CASSQGQGTGTDTQYF
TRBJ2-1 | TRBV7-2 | CASSSGVHEQFF
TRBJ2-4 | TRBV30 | CAWRGEFLQNIQYF
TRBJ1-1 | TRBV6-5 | CASSHGGALNTEAFF
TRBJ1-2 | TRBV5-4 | CASSYDFGGYTF
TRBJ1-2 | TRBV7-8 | CASSSRWTENYGYTF
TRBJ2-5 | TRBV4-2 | CASSQDTATETQYF
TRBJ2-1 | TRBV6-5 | CASSPRDRVFEQFF
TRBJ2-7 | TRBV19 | CASSISMPGQGYEQYF
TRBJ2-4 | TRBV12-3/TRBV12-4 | CASSLDAGNIQYF
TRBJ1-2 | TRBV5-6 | CASSLFDSRGGYTF
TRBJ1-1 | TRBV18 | CASSPLGNTEAFF
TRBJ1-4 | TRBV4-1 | CASSHGELATNEKLFF
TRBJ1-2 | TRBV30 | CAWDRLNYGYTF
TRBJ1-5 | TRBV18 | CASSQNRDRVLPQHF
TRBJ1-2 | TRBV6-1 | CASSEKGNYGYTF
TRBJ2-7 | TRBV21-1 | CASSPAGQYSYEQYF
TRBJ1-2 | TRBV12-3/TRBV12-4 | CASSLNSGSGYTF
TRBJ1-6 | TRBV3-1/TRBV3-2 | CASSLQGGGSPLHF
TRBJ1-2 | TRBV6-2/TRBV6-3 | CASSPLDKIYGYTF
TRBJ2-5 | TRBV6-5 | CASRPGGGETQYF
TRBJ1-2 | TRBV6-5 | CASCRAGNYGYTF
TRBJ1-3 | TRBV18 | CASSPDLSRIPFSGNTIYF
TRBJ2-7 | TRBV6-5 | CASRGSGQRAYEQYF